Each of the 7 T cell receptor beta chains below was sequenced from the same sample in a study of CD8+ T cells in alopecia areata. Treatment specified: oral pan-JAK inhibitor, 5-10 mg twice daily. It was cDNA, reverse transcribed from extracted RNA, that served as the sequencing template. Libraries were prepared by immunoSEQ multiplex PCR; TCRdb keeps only in-frame clonotypes and omits some of them. The sample lists fewer than 200,000 clones, approximately 60% seen once, with 13% to 15% in the top ten. The sequencing used CD4+ T cells sorted from blood, collected at week 24, from a patient treated with tofacitinib. All receptors derive from a human donor with alopecia areata.

The V and J genes are TRBV29-1 and TRBJ2-1, with 9 nucleotides matching TRBD2. CDR1 and CDR2 (germline): SQVTM, ANQGSEA. The CDR3 is 14 amino acids. V was clipped by 5 bases and J by 5 bases; unmatched bases: 7. CDR3: CSVYAGGVHNEQFF. CDR3 nucleotide sequence: TGCAGCGTTTACGCGGGGGGGGTCCACAATGAGCAGTTCTTC.

The rearrangement joins TRBV29-1 to TRBJ1-1; 8 bases match TRBD1. This CDR3 spans 14 amino acids. Trimming removed 7 bases from V and 4 bases from J; junction bases left unmatched: 11. CDR1 and CDR2 from the germline V gene are SQVTM and ANQGSEA. Here the CDR3 reads CSARAGGASTEAFF. The CDR3 DNA is TGCAGCGCCCGGGCAGGGGGCGCGAGCACTGAAGCTTTCTTT.

The chain employs TRBV30 and TRBJ1-1, with D uncertain. This CDR3 is built from 15 residues. Germline-derived CDR1 and CDR2 are GTSNPN and SVGIG (reference sequence). Trimming removed 2 bases at V and 8 bases at J, with 21 bases between. The CDR3, as DNA: TGTGCCTGGAGTTTACCCTCTGCCCTGATAGGGGAAGCTTTCTTT. Its protein is CAWSLPSALIGEAFF.

A few counts support this clone. The gene calls are TRBV9 and TRBJ2-1, with 10 bases matching TRBD2. Germline loops: CDR1 SGDLS, CDR2 YYNGEE. Trimming removed 0 bases from V and 4 bases from J; junction bases left unmatched: 1. The CDR3 totals 15 residues. CDR3 sequence reads: CASSVVLAGYNEQFF. As DNA, the CDR3 is TGTGCCAGCAGCGTAGTACTAGCGGGGTACAATGAGCAGTTCTTC.

The table lists this clone with a count of one. The rearrangement links TRBV30 to TRBJ2-2; a possible D gene is TRBD2 (6 bases). CDR3 length equals 14 residues. The V end was cut by 0 bases, the J end by 6 bases, with 11 bases between. The germline V gene encodes CDR1 GTSNPN and CDR2 SVGIG (reference sequence). The CDR3 sequence: CAWSVKGEAGELFF. DNA for the CDR3: TGTGCCTGGAGTGTAAAAGGGGAGGCCGGGGAGCTGTTTTTT.

This chain joins TRBV2 and TRBJ1-5; D is ambiguous. Germline V gene sequence: CDR1 SNHLY, CDR2 FYNNEI. Trimming left V 6 bases short and J 4 bases short, with 16 bases between. This CDR3 has 15 residues. Here the CDR3 reads CASREHSGGNQPQHF. CDR3 DNA sequence: TGTGCCAGCAGGGAACACAGCGGTGGTAATCAGCCCCAGCATTTT.

The V gene is TRBV18, the J gene TRBJ2-5; D ambiguous. Germline values: CDR1 KGHSH, CDR2 LQKENI. Trimming stripped 4 bases from V and 5 bases from J, with 8 bases between. This CDR3 region has 12 residues. CDR3 sequence: CASSLGRETQYF. The CDR3 nucleotides read TGTGCCAGCTCACTCGGAAGGGAGACCCAGTACTTC. Based on the CDR3 plus reference TRBV18 and TRBJ2-5, the full variable domain is NAGVMQNPRHLVRRRGQEARLRCSPMKGHSHVYWYRQLPEEGLKFMVYLQKENIIDESGMPKERFSAEFPKEGPSILRIQQVVRGDSAAYFCASSLGRETQYFGPGTRLLVL.